The T cell receptor (beta chain) described here comes from a study of blood T cell repertoires in COVID-19. The repertoire was sequenced with immunoSEQ multiplex PCR; TCRdb's copy has only in-frame clones and lacks some. The sample has around 130,000 clones, around 80% seen once. Per the germline V gene, CDR1 is LNHDA and CDR2 is SQIVND (reference sequence). The CDR3 spans 14 residues. V lost 3 bases to trimming and J lost 4 bases, with 9 bases between them. This clone came up once. The chain links TRBV19 to TRBJ2-2; TRBD2 is a possible D gene (5 bases). This sequence originates from a man aged 55 to 70 with active or convalescent COVID-19. What was sequenced was peripheral blood. For the CDR3, the DNA is TGTGCCAGTAGTATCCGGGGTTCCACCGGGGAGCTGTTTTTT. This sequence encodes CASSIRGSTGELFF.